Shown below are 26 T cell receptor beta chains from a single sample sequenced in a study of control samples from healthy donors and cancer patients. TCRdb's table, derived via immunoSEQ multiplex PCR, lists solely in-frame clones and lacks some. In the table there are under 450,000 clones, around 90% of which are singletons. Sequencing was performed on PBMCs. The source of these receptors is a man aged 35-49 years with head and neck cancer.

The CDR3 is CASSPSTGNQPQHF. The CDR3 DNA follows: TGCGCCAGCAGCCCATCTACAGGAAATCAGCCCCAGCATTTT. The chain joins TRBV5-1 to TRBJ1-5; D is perhaps TRBD1 (5 bases). The germline CDR1 and CDR2 sequences are SGHRS and YFSETQ. The CDR3 runs to 14 residues. V dropped 4 bases and J dropped 4 bases, with 12 bases sitting between them. The complete variable domain, with remaining parts taken from reference TRBV5-1 and TRBJ1-5, reads KAGVTQTPRYLIKTRGQQVTLSCSPISGHRSVSWYQQTPGQGLQFLFEYFSETQRNKGNFPGRFSGRQFSNSRSEMNVSTLELGDSALYLCASSPSTGNQPQHFGDGTRLSIL.

The table lists this clone with a count of one. V usage is TRBV7-3 and J usage is TRBJ1-2; D gene uncertain. The CDR3 sequence is 13 residues long. Germline-derived CDR1 and CDR2 are SGHTA and FQGTGA. V was cut by 5 bases and J by 0 bases, with 7 bases left in between. The CDR3 region has the DNA TGTGCCAGCAGCCTGGAAACTAACTATGGCTACACCTTC. Protein: CASSLETNYGYTF. Supplemented by reference TRBV7-3 and TRBJ1-2, the full variable domain reads GAGVSQTPSNKVTEKGKYVELRCDPISGHTALYWYRQSLGQGPEFLIYFQGTGAADDSGLPNDRFFAVRPEGSVSTLKIQRTERGDSAVYLCASSLETNYGYTFGSGTRLTVV.

The chain recombines TRBV5-1 with TRBJ2-1; D is unresolved. The germline V gene encodes CDR1 SGHRS and CDR2 YFSETQ. CDR3 length: 15 amino acids. Trimming shortened V by 9 bases and J by 9 bases, and 25 bases separated the two germline ends. The CDR3 region has the DNA TGCGCCACCACTGTTTCTTCGATAACCCAATCTGAGCAGTTCTTC. Protein: CATTVSSITQSEQFF.

The gene calls are TRBV3-1 (or the pseudogene TRBV3-2) and TRBJ2-1; 7 nucleotides line up with TRBD1. V shed 4 bases, J shed 12 bases, and the junction held 3 bases outside the gene matches. The length of the CDR3 is 11 residues. Germline V gives CDR1 LGHDT, CDR2 YNNKEL (reference sequence). CDR3 region: CASSLGQRQFF. DNA of the CDR3: TGTGCCAGCAGCCTGGGACAGCGGCAGTTCTTC.

In its sample, this clone was seen a few times. The J gene is TRBJ2-3, the V gene TRBV6-5; D ambiguous. The germline CDR1 and CDR2 sequences are MNHEY and SVGAGI. Between the trimmed V and J ends, which lost 8 bases and 0 bases, there was a span of 12 bases. CDR3 size: 14 residues. CDR3 sequence reads: CASGRAVSTDTQYF. CDR3 coding DNA: TGTGCCAGCGGTCGGGCGGTTAGCACAGATACGCAGTATTTT.

This chain joins TRBV27 and TRBJ2-1; D is unclear. CDR1 is MNHEY and CDR2 is SMNVEV in the germline V gene (reference sequence). The germline V and J ends were trimmed by 2 bases and 9 bases, with 14 bases remaining between them. CDR3 length equals 14 residues. The CDR3 is CASSLTGSLGEQFF. The DNA of the CDR3 is TGTGCCAGCAGTTTAACCGGGTCCTTAGGTGAGCAGTTCTTC.

CDR3 region: CASSLLVAGSYNRQFF. The CDR3 DNA sequence: TGTGCCAGCAGTTTATTGGTAGCGGGGAGCTACAATCGTCAGTTCTTC. The chain combines TRBV28 with TRBJ2-1, with TRBD2 matching 8 bases. Unmatched junction bases numbered 15, after V lost 1 base and J lost 13 bases. This CDR3 is 16 amino acids long. CDR1 and CDR2 from the germline V gene are MDHEN and SYDVKM.

The chain recombines TRBV30 with TRBJ1-1, with D possibly TRBD1 on 6 matching bases. The ends were cut back, 0 bases at V and 0 bases at J, with 20 bases in the middle. The CDR3 spans 18 residues. The germline V gene has CDR1 GTSNPN and CDR2 SVGIG (reference sequence). CDR3 DNA sequence: TGTGCCTGGAGTGTACTTGAGGGGGGAAATTGGATGAACACTGAAGCTTTCTTT. The encoded protein is CAWSVLEGGNWMNTEAFF.

The J gene is TRBJ2-7, the V gene TRBV6-5, with D maybe TRBD1 (5 bases). V lost 0 bases, J lost 5 bases, and 11 bases lay in between. Germline-derived CDR1 and CDR2 are MNHEY and SVGAGI. This CDR3 has 14 residues. The CDR3 sequence is CASSYSGAWDEQYF. The CDR3 bases are TGTGCCAGCAGTTACTCAGGGGCTTGGGACGAGCAGTACTTC.

With respect to this clone: The same CDR3 arises from other DNA sequences in this sample as well. This sequence joins TRBV27 and TRBJ2-2; 8 bases map to TRBD2. The CDR3 consists of 15 residues. Germline V gene sequence: CDR1 MNHEY, CDR2 SMNVEV (reference sequence). The J segment lost 4 bases and the V segment lost 3 bases, leaving 4 bases of the junction unmatched. The CDR3 DNA sequence: TGTGCCAGCAGTTTGGGCCTAGCGGGCACCGGGGAGCTGTTTTTT. It codes for CASSLGLAGTGELFF.

V usage is TRBV10-2 and J usage is TRBJ2-7, with 8 bases fitting TRBD2. The ends lost 0 bases at V and 6 bases at J; junction bases unmatched: 7. This CDR3 has 15 amino acids. Germline assignment: CDR1 WSHSY and CDR2 SAAADI. The CDR3 sequence: CASSESTSGSLEQYF. In DNA, the CDR3 is TGCGCCAGCAGTGAGTCGACCAGCGGGAGTCTCGAGCAGTACTTC.

The J gene is TRBJ2-5, the V gene TRBV5-1; 7 bases line up with TRBD2. V lost 0 bases and J lost 4; bases outside the gene matches: 9. The CDR3 sequence is 16 residues long. The germline V gene encodes CDR1 SGHRS and CDR2 YFSETQ. CDR3 in amino acids: CASSLGSAVAGETQYF. The DNA for the CDR3 is TGCGCCAGCAGCTTGGGCTCGGCGGTAGCGGGAGAGACCCAGTACTTC.

There are a few counts of this clone. The rearrangement joins TRBV6-6 to TRBJ2-7; 11 bases are shared with TRBD2. J lost 2 bases, V lost 5 bases, and 8 bases had no gene match. Germline values: CDR1 MNHNY, CDR2 SVGAGI (reference sequence). There are 16 residues in the CDR3. DNA for the CDR3: TGTGCCAGCAGTCATAACCTAGCGGGGGGTCCCTACGAGCAGTACTTC. Protein sequence: CASSHNLAGGPYEQYF.

The V gene is TRBV27, the J gene TRBJ2-3; D gene uncertain. The length of the CDR3 is 13 residues. Germline V gene lookup returns CDR1 MNHEY and CDR2 SMNVEV (reference sequence). V gave up 3 bases and J gave up 1 base, with 5 bases separating them. The CDR3 bases are TGTGCCAGCAGTTTTGGCGGCACAGATACGCAGTATTTT. Translated: CASSFGGTDTQYF.

This chain joins TRBV28 and TRBJ1-3; D remains ambiguous. Trimming removed 3 bases from V and 5 bases from J, with 17 bases in between. The CDR3 covers 16 residues. Germline CDR1 and CDR2: MDHEN and SYDVKM. CDR3 nucleotide sequence: TGTGCCAGCAGTTTCTTCGACATCCCAATCAGAAACACCATATATTTT. This encodes CASSFFDIPIRNTIYF.

This clone was found a few times. This chain uses TRBV11-2 with TRBJ2-7; 8 positions agree with TRBD1. The CDR3 contains 16 residues. The ends lost 4 bases at V and 2 bases at J; junction bases unmatched: 10. Germline lookup yields CDR1 SGHAT and CDR2 FQNNGV. DNA for the CDR3: TGTGCCAGCAGCTCTCCCTGGGGACAGGACACCTACGAGCAGTACTTC. It is translated as CASSSPWGQDTYEQYF.

The chain carries TRBV7-2 and TRBJ2-7, with 11 bases matching TRBD2. The CDR3 is made up of 15 amino acids. The germline V gene has CDR1 SGHTA and CDR2 FQGNSA. V shed 4 bases, J shed 5 bases, and the junction held 7 bases outside the gene matches. CDR3 residues: CASSSLTSGADEQYF. The CDR3 DNA reads TGTGCCAGCAGCTCGTTGACTAGCGGGGCCGACGAGCAGTACTTC.

V and J are TRBV7-6 and TRBJ2-1; tentative D call: TRBD2 (6 bases). Germline lookup yields CDR1 SGHVS and CDR2 FNYEAQ. CDR3 length: 16 residues. The V end was cut by 3 bases, the J end by 7 bases, with 19 bases between. The CDR3 bases are TGTGCCAGCAGCTTGAGGCCCGGCGGGATCGGGAATGAGCAGTTCTTC. It yields the protein CASSLRPGGIGNEQFF.

This clone occurred once. V gene TRBV6-5 combines with J gene TRBJ1-1; 7 bases fit TRBD1. The CDR3 runs to 15 residues. In germline, CDR1 is MNHEY, CDR2 SVGAGI. The junction had 6 bases not matched to a gene; V was cut back by 0 bases and J by 5 bases. The chain's CDR3 is CASSYSEGAWTEAFF. In DNA, the CDR3 is TGTGCCAGCAGTTACTCGGAGGGGGCCTGGACTGAAGCTTTCTTT.

The chain couples TRBV7-9 to TRBJ2-3, with 11 bases identical to TRBD2. The V gene's germline CDR1 is SEHNR and CDR2 FQNEAQ (reference sequence). The CDR3 is made up of 17 amino acids. J lost 1 base, V lost 4 bases, and 7 bases had no gene match. The chain's CDR3 is CASSSTISGGGTDTQYF. In nucleotides, the CDR3 is TGTGCCAGCAGCTCTACAATTAGCGGGGGGGGCACAGATACGCAGTATTTT.

The CDR3 spells CASRSLGAEVTEAFF. The DNA of the CDR3 is TGTGCCAGTAGGAGCTTGGGGGCTGAGGTCACTGAAGCTTTCTTT. The J gene is TRBJ1-1, the V gene TRBV19, with a weak D call TRBD1 (6 bases). Germline loops: CDR1 LNHDA, CDR2 SQIVND (reference sequence). The CDR3 is 15 amino acids. The V end lost 6 bases, the J end lost 4 bases, and 18 bases lay between the germline ends.

In regard to this clone: The sample holds other DNA sequences that translate to the same CDR3. The chain links TRBV24-1 to TRBJ2-7; perhaps TRBD1 as D (5 bases). Germline loops: CDR1 KGHDR, CDR2 SFDVKD. The V and J ends lost 2 bases and 2 bases respectively, with 9 bases between them. There are 14 residues in the CDR3. In DNA, the CDR3 is TGTGCCACCAGTGATTCAGACAGAGCCTACGAGCAGTACTTC. Translated, it gives CATSDSDRAYEQYF.

This clone has just one count. The chain has TRBV28 and TRBJ2-7, with TRBD1 matching over 9 bases. CDR3 length: 13 residues. The germline V gene has CDR1 MDHEN and CDR2 SYDVKM. The V segment lost 7 bases and the J segment 6 bases; nucleotides outside the gene matches: 7. Here the CDR3 DNA reads TGTGCCAGCATCGGGGACAGGGCCCTCGAGCAGTACTTC. This codes for CASIGDRALEQYF.

CDR3 nucleotide sequence: TGTGCCAGCAGCCCTGGGACTAGCGGGGGGCGGGAGCTGTTTTTT. This translates into CASSPGTSGGRELFF. The chain employs TRBV27 and TRBJ2-2, with 15 bases aligning to TRBD2. V lost 6 bases, J lost 9 bases, and 5 bases stayed unmatched. Germline CDR1 MNHEY, CDR2 SMNVEV (reference sequence). This CDR3 comprises 15 residues.

The rearrangement uses TRBV20-1 and TRBJ1-2; D not certain. This CDR3 has 10 amino acids. Germline CDR1 reads DFQATT; CDR2 reads SNEGSKA (reference sequence). Here the CDR3 DNA reads TGCAGCGCGGGAGGAGAGGGCTACACCTTC. It yields the protein CSAGGEGYTF.

This sequence joins TRBV24-1 and TRBJ2-3; D ambiguous. This CDR3 comprises 14 residues. CDR1 and CDR2 (germline): KGHDR, SFDVKD. Trimming pared 2 bases from V and 1 base from J, leaving 6 bases between. This CDR3 is CATSDSRGTDTQYF. The CDR3 region has the DNA TGTGCCACCAGTGATTCCCGGGGCACAGATACGCAGTATTTT.